Listed below are T cell receptor beta chains from one sample, sequenced in a study of T cell responses to AZD1222 COVID-19 vaccine. Measured with immunoSEQ multiplex PCR; TCRdb has only the in-frame clones, and not every one. This table holds around 88,000 clones, around 90% found once. Sequenced material: peripheral blood, taken on day 0 of MenACWY control vaccination. The receptors here all came from an adult in good health. CDR3s include the opening cysteine and the closing phenylalanine or tryptophan. D genes are given only for firm matches. The size field is filled for only some rows; it gives once, few, many or a size class.

j_gene,d_gene,v_gene,abundance,CDR3aa,CDR3nt
TRBJ1-2,NA,TRBV6-4,NA,CASSDLGVGHGYTF,TGTGCCAGCAGTGACTTGGGGGTAGGCCATGGCTACACCTTC
TRBJ1-6,TRBD1,TRBV30,NA,CAWSGIPGQGNSPLHF,TGTGCCTGGAGTGGCATACCGGGACAGGGTAATTCACCCCTCCACTTT
TRBJ1-1,NA,TRBV28,NA,CASSQGLPTVAFF,TGTGCCAGCAGCCAGGGACTGCCAACGGTGGCTTTCTTT
TRBJ2-5,TRBD2,TRBV2,NA,CASRTSGGLYQETQYF,TGTGCCAGCAGGACTAGCGGGGGCCTGTACCAAGAGACCCAGTACTTC
TRBJ2-7,NA,TRBV4-3,NA,CASSQSQRALEQYF,TGCGCCAGCAGCCAAAGCCAACGGGCCTTGGAGCAGTACTTC
TRBJ1-1,NA,TRBV3-1/TRBV3-2,NA,CASSQDGWNTEAFF,TGTGCCAGCAGCCAAGATGGGTGGAACACTGAAGCTTTCTTT
TRBJ1-1,NA,TRBV18,once,CASSPRDEAFF,TGTGCCAGCTCACCACGGGATGAAGCTTTCTTT
TRBJ1-1,NA,TRBV20-1,NA,CSASPGAEAFF,TGCAGTGCTAGTCCGGGCGCTGAAGCTTTCTTT
TRBJ2-5,NA,TRBV5-5,once,CASSLVADQETQYF,TGTGCCAGCAGCTTGGTGGCGGACCAAGAGACCCAGTACTTC
TRBJ1-3,TRBD1,TRBV9,NA,CASSVASGGSSGNTIYF,TGTGCCAGCAGCGTAGCTTCAGGGGGAAGCTCTGGAAACACCATATATTTT
TRBJ2-3,TRBD2,TRBV30,NA,CAWLIWTSGGRDTQYF,TGTGCCTGGCTGATATGGACTAGCGGGGGACGGGATACGCAGTATTTT
TRBJ1-4,NA,TRBV7-8,NA,CASSGRTDYEKLFF,TGTGCCAGCAGCGGCCGGACAGATTATGAAAAACTGTTTTTT
TRBJ2-1,TRBD2,TRBV7-2,NA,CASSLGAGPYNEQFF,TGTGCCAGCAGCTTAGGAGCGGGACCCTACAATGAGCAGTTCTTC
TRBJ2-7,NA,TRBV18,NA,CASSSSRDSHLVNEQYF,TGTGCCAGCTCATCCTCGCGGGACTCACATTTGGTTAACGAGCAGTACTTC
TRBJ2-5,NA,TRBV4-2,NA,CASSQDGSQTAATQYF,TGTGCCAGCAGCCAAGATGGTAGTCAGACAGCGGCGACCCAGTACTTC
TRBJ1-1,NA,TRBV5-6,NA,CASSGSPGDTEAFF,TGTGCCAGCAGCGGTAGTCCCGGGGACACTGAAGCTTTCTTT
TRBJ1-4,NA,TRBV28,NA,CASRGTTVKEKLFF,TGTGCCAGCAGAGGGACGACAGTAAAGGAAAAACTGTTTTTT
TRBJ1-4,NA,TRBV21-1,NA,CASSKVDRRSEKLFF,TGTGCCAGCAGCAAAGTGGATAGGAGAAGTGAAAAACTGTTTTTT
TRBJ1-5,NA,TRBV2,few,CASSVDSNSNQPQHF,TGTGCCAGCAGTGTGGACAGTAATAGCAATCAGCCCCAGCATTTT
TRBJ1-2,NA,TRBV19,large,CASSIDIQGLGYTF,TGTGCCAGTAGTATAGATATTCAGGGATTAGGCTACACCTTC
TRBJ1-4,NA,TRBV6-1,NA,CASSDRGQGNEKLFF,TGTGCCAGCAGTGACCGAGGGCAGGGGAATGAAAAACTGTTTTTT
TRBJ2-1,TRBD2,TRBV6-2/TRBV6-3,NA,CASSYLASGAYNEQFF,TGTGCCAGCAGTTACCTTGCTAGCGGGGCCTACAATGAGCAGTTCTTC
TRBJ1-2,NA,TRBV3-1/TRBV3-2,NA,CASSQEAGVTLYGYTF,TGTGCCAGCAGCCAAGAAGCAGGGGTAACCCTATATGGCTACACCTTC
TRBJ2-3,TRBD2,TRBV9,NA,CASSVNRGVGSDTQYF,TGTGCCAGCAGCGTAAACCGGGGGGTGGGTTCAGATACGCAGTATTTT
TRBJ2-7,NA,TRBV19,NA,CASSIMGGYEQYF,TGTGCCAGTAGTATAATGGGAGGCTACGAGCAGTACTTC
TRBJ2-7,NA,TRBV30,NA,CACSRGAYEQYF,TGTGCCTGTAGCCGGGGGGCTTACGAGCAGTACTTC
TRBJ2-7,TRBD1,TRBV30,NA,CAWSKYRGRDLTYEQYF,TGTGCCTGGAGTAAGTACAGGGGGAGAGACTTAACCTACGAGCAGTACTTC
TRBJ1-2,NA,TRBV4-3,NA,CASSQEQATYYGYTF,TGCGCCAGCAGCCAAGAGCAGGCGACTTACTATGGCTACACCTTC
TRBJ2-1,TRBD2,TRBV5-4,NA,CASSARGGLLNEQFF,TGTGCCAGCAGCGCGCGGGGGGGACTTCTCAATGAGCAGTTCTTC